What follows are 21 T cell receptor beta chains derived from one specimen sequenced in a study of T-cell reconstitution after alpha-beta-depleted transplantation in children. Unique molecular identifiers tagged the TCRbeta library. Using its own MiXCR run on the PCR reads, TCRdb lists one record per CDR3 protein. The sample records 500,000 to 600,000 distinct CDR3 sequences, approximately 30% being singletons. The specimen comprised PBMCs from the stem cell graft donor, sampled from the stem cell graft. These receptors all come from a human donor who donated a stem cell graft to a child with aplastic anemia.

This clonotype was observed at least ten times. V is TRBV27 and J is TRBJ2-7; D is ambiguous. CDR1 and CDR2 (germline): MNHEY, SMNVEV (reference sequence). This CDR3 region has 13 residues. The V end was cut by 6 bases, the J end by 4 bases, with 13 bases between. Written as DNA, the CDR3 is TGTGCCAGCAGCCTAGGTATTGGGTACGAGCAGTACTTC. The encoded protein is CASSLGIGYEQYF.

The CDR3 sequence is CASSSPSGLTDTQYF. CDR3 bases: TGTGCCAGCAGCTCGCCTAGCGGACTCACAGATACGCAGTATTTT. The chain carries TRBV5-6 and TRBJ2-3, with TRBD2 identical over 7 bases. Germline V CDR1 and CDR2: SGHDT, YYEEEE. This CDR3 is built from 15 residues. Trimming cost V 3 bases and J 2 bases; bases outside gene matches: 6.

A few counts support this clonotype. The rearrangement joins TRBV7-8 to TRBJ2-4; 7 bases fit TRBD2. CDR3 length: 12 residues. CDR1 and CDR2 (germline): SGHVS, FQNEAQ. Losses at the gene ends were 5 bases for V and 8 bases for J; bases not matched to a gene: 3. This CDR3 reads CASSGGRDIQYF. The CDR3 nucleotides read TGTGCCAGCAGCGGGGGGAGGGACATTCAGTACTTC. The entire variable domain, with the rest obtained from reference TRBV7-8 and TRBJ2-4, is as follows: GAGVSQSPRYKVAKRGQDVALRCDPISGHVSLFWYQQALGQGPEFLTYFQNEAQLDKSGLPSDRFFAERPEGSVSTLKIQRTQQEDSAVYLCASSGGRDIQYFGAGTRLSVL.

The rearrangement joins TRBV5-6 to TRBJ1-1, with a possible D match to TRBD1 (5 bases). The CDR3 runs 14 residues. V was shortened by 4 bases and J by 4 bases, with 14 bases between the two germline ends. Germline CDR1 is SGHDT and CDR2 is YYEEEE. Written as DNA, the CDR3 is TGTGCCAGCAGCCCCTCGGACACGGTCACTGAAGCTTTCTTT. Translated: CASSPSDTVTEAFF.

The V call is TRBV6-1, the J call TRBJ2-7; TRBD1 or TRBD2 may be the D gene (5 bases each). V was pared by 5 bases and J by 0 bases, with 17 bases between. This CDR3 has 16 amino acids. CDR1 and CDR2 from the germline V gene are MNHNS and SASEGT. In nucleotides, the CDR3 is TGTGCCAGCAGTCCTCGGGGCCGGCGGACCTCCTACGAGCAGTACGTC. This sequence encodes CASSPRGRRTSYEQYV.

This clonotype was counted only a few times. This CDR3 is CSARDAGRKYNEQFF. The CDR3 region has the DNA TGCAGTGCTAGGGACGCGGGACGGAAGTACAATGAGCAGTTCTTC. V is TRBV20-1 and J is TRBJ2-1, with D perhaps TRBD2 (6 bases). Deletions cut 3 bases from V and 4 bases from J, with 16 bases between. The CDR3 runs 15 residues. Germline-derived CDR1 and CDR2 are DFQATT and SNEGSKA (reference sequence).

As DNA, the CDR3 is TGTGCCAGTAGTCCAAACCGGGGACCGGAGACCCAGTACTTC. It codes for CASSPNRGPETQYF. The chain combines TRBV19 with TRBJ2-5; D tentatively reads TRBD1 or TRBD2 (5 bases each). Deletions cut 5 bases from V and 5 bases from J, with 15 bases between. The CDR3 is 14 residues long. The germline CDR1 and CDR2 sequences are LNHDA and SQIVND (reference sequence).

The rearrangement joins TRBV20-1 to TRBJ2-2, with 8 bases identical to TRBD2. Trimming cost V 5 bases and J 5 bases; bases outside gene matches: 10. Germline values: CDR1 DFQATT, CDR2 SNEGSKA (reference sequence). The CDR3 extends over 15 amino acids. Here the CDR3 reads CSAPTTSVDTGELFF. In nucleotides, the CDR3 is TGCAGTGCTCCCACGACTAGCGTAGATACCGGGGAGCTGTTTTTT.

The CDR3 is CSAEGRRTLNYGYTF. CDR3 coding DNA: TGCAGTGCTGAGGGACGGAGGACCCTTAACTATGGCTACACCTTC. The chain combines TRBV20-1 with TRBJ1-2, with D perhaps TRBD1 (5 bases). CDR1 and CDR2 (germline): DFQATT, SNEGSKA (reference sequence). The V end lost 5 bases, the J end lost 1 base, and 17 bases lay between the germline ends. The CDR3 runs to 15 residues.

This clonotype was observed a handful of times. V gene TRBV29-1 combines with J gene TRBJ1-1; 7 bases line up with TRBD1. Germline V gene sequence: CDR1 SQVTM, CDR2 ANQGSEA. Trimming took 6 bases from V and 3 from J; bases not matched to a gene: 4. The CDR3 loop spans 12 amino acids. The CDR3 reads CSVGDRHTEAFF. CDR3 nucleotides: TGCAGCGTGGGGGACAGACACACTGAAGCTTTCTTT.

This chain connects TRBV18 to TRBJ2-5; possible D gene TRBD2, 6 bases. The V gene lost 2 bases and the J gene lost 2 bases, with 12 bases spanning the gap. This CDR3 region has 15 residues. Germline CDR1 is KGHSH and CDR2 is LQKENI. The CDR3 nucleotides read TGTGCCAGCTCACCATATACTAGCAGTCAAGAGACCCAGTACTTC. Translation gives CASSPYTSSQETQYF.

The chain employs TRBV29-1 and TRBJ2-3; a possible D gene is TRBD2 (6 bases). V dropped 6 bases and J dropped 6 bases, with 22 bases sitting between them. The CDR3 is made up of 15 amino acids. From germline, CDR1 is SQVTM and CDR2 ANQGSEA. The CDR3 bases are TGCAGCGTGGCGCCGGGACTCAACCGAGGGGATACGCAGTATTTT. Its protein product is CSVAPGLNRGDTQYF.

The sample holds a few counts of this clonotype. V usage is TRBV9 and J usage is TRBJ2-1; tentatively, D is TRBD1 (6 bases). V shed 4 bases and J shed 8 bases, with 16 bases lying between them. From germline, CDR1 is SGDLS and CDR2 YYNGEE. The CDR3 consists of 14 residues. The CDR3 loop reads CASSPIVGADEQFF. The CDR3 DNA is TGTGCCAGCAGCCCTATCGTGGGGGCGGATGAGCAGTTCTTC.

This sequence joins TRBV13 and TRBJ2-3; the D gene is possibly TRBD2 (5 bases). The CDR3 loop spans 17 amino acids. Germline lookup yields CDR1 PRHDT and CDR2 FYEKMQ (reference sequence). V lost 1 base, J lost 4 bases, and 18 bases lay in between. The CDR3 nucleotides are TGTGCCAGCAGCTTAGTAGGGCAGGAGCGGCCCCCAGATACGCAGTATTTT. It specifies CASSLVGQERPPDTQYF.

The J gene is TRBJ2-2, the V gene TRBV7-2; perhaps TRBD2 as D (6 bases). Trimming pared 4 bases from V and 1 base from J, leaving 13 bases between. The CDR3 length is 16 residues. The germline gives CDR1 SGHTA, CDR2 FQGNSA. Here the CDR3 reads CASSSLRRENTGELFF. CDR3 bases: TGTGCCAGCAGCTCCCTGCGGCGGGAGAACACCGGGGAGCTGTTTTTT.

This rearrangement joins TRBV20-1 to TRBJ1-6; 9 nucleotides line up with TRBD1. J was trimmed by 7 bases and V by 5 bases; bases with no gene match: 6. Germline V gene lookup returns CDR1 DFQATT and CDR2 SNEGSKA (reference sequence). The CDR3 sequence is 14 residues long. CDR3 DNA: TGCAGTGCTCCCGGGACAGGGCCGAATTCACCCCTCCACTTT. Translation: CSAPGTGPNSPLHF.

This chain links TRBV9 with TRBJ1-1, with 7 bases matching TRBD1. The CDR3 has 15 amino acids. The V and J ends lost 0 bases and 4 bases, in that order; junction bases with no gene match: 6. CDR1 is SGDLS, CDR2 YYNGEE, per germline. The CDR3 DNA follows: TGTGCCAGCAGCGTAGGGGACAGCCTCTCCACTGAAGCTTTCTTT. Translating it yields CASSVGDSLSTEAFF.

V is TRBV9 and J is TRBJ2-5, with 12 nucleotides matching TRBD1. Germline V CDR1 and CDR2: SGDLS, YYNGEE. V shed 0 bases, J shed 4 bases, and the junction held 4 bases outside the gene matches. The CDR3 runs to 16 residues. The CDR3 DNA reads as TGTGCCAGCAGCGTAGCTGGGACAGGGGGCAGAGAGACCCAGTACTTC. Translated: CASSVAGTGGRETQYF.

The chain employs TRBV12-3 or TRBV12-4 and TRBJ2-4; 7 nucleotides align to TRBD2. Losses at the gene ends were 3 bases for V and 1 base for J; bases not matched to a gene: 18. The CDR3 covers 20 residues. This CDR3 reads CASSFSPGLPQHLAKNIQYF. In DNA, the CDR3 is TGTGCCAGCAGTTTCTCCCCGGGACTACCCCAGCATTTGGCCAAAAACATTCAGTACTTC.

CDR3 region: CSASGWFPDTQYF. The DNA for the CDR3 is TGCAGTGCTAGTGGGTGGTTCCCAGATACGCAGTATTTT. The chain employs TRBV20-1 and TRBJ2-3; D remains ambiguous. This CDR3 is 13 amino acids long. Germline assignment: CDR1 DFQATT and CDR2 SNEGSKA (reference sequence). V was pared by 3 bases and J by 4 bases, with 11 bases between.

This clonotype turned up a few times. The chain is built from TRBV10-1 and TRBJ2-1; TRBD1 is a possible D gene (5 bases). Trimming stripped 0 bases from V and 10 bases from J, with 13 bases between. The CDR3 loop spans 14 amino acids. Germline-derived CDR1 and CDR2 are WNHNN and SYGVQD (reference sequence). CDR3 protein: CASSESNGAGEQFF. DNA of the CDR3: TGCGCCAGCAGTGAGTCAAATGGGGCCGGAGAGCAGTTCTTC.